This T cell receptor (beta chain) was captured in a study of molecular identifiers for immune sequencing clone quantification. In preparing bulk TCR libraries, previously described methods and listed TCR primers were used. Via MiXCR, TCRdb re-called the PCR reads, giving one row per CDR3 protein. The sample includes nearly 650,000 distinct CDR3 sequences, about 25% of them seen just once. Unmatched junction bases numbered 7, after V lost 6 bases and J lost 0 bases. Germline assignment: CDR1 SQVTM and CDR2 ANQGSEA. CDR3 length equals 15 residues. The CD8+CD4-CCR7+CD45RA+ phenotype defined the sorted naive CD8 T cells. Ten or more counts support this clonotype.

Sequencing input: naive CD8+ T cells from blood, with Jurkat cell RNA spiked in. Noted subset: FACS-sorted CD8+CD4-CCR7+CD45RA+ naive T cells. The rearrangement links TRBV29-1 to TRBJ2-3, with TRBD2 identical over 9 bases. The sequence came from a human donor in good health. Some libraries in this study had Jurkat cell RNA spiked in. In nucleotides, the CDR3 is TGCAGCGTCAACCCCACTAGCGGGAGCACAGATACGCAGTATTTT. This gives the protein CSVNPTSGSTDTQYF.